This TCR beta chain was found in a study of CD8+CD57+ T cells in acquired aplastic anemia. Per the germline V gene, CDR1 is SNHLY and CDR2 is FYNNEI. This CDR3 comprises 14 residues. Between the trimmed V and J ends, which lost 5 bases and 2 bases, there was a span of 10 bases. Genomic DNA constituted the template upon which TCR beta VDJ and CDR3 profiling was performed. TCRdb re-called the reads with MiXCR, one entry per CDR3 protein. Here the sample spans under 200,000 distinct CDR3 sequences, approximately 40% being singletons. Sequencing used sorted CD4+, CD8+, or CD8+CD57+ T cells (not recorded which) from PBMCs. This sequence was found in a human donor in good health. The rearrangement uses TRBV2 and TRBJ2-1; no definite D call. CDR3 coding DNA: TGTGCCAGCAGTAACAGACTGCCCTACAATGAGCAGTTCTTC. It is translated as CASSNRLPYNEQFF. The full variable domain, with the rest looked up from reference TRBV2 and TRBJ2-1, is EPEVTQTPSHQVTQMGQEVILRCVPISNHLYFYWYRQILGQKVEFLVSFYNNEISEKSEIFDDQFSVERPDGSNFTLKIRSTKLEDSAMYFCASSNRLPYNEQFFGPGTRLTVL.